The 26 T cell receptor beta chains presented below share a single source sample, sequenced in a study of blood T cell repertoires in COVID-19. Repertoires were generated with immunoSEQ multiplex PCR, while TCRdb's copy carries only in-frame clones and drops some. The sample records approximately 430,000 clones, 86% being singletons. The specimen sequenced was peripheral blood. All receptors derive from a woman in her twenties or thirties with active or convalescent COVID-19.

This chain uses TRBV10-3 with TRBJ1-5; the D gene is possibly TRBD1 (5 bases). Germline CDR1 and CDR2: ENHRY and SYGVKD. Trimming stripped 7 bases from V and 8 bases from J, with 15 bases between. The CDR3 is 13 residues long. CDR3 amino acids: CAITGRPGEPQHF. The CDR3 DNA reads TGTGCCATCACCGGACGGCCGGGGGAGCCCCAGCATTTT.

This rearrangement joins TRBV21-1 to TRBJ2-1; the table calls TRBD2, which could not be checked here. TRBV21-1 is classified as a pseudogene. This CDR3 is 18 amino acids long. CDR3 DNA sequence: TGTGCCAGCAGCAAAGTTTCTTCGGTAGCCAAGTACTACAATGAGCAGTTCTTC. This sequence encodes CASSKVSSVAKYYNEQFF.

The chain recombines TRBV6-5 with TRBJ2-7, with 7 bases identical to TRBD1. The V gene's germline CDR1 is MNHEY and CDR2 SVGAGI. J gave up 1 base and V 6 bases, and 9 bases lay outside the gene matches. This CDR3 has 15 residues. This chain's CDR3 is CASRATGFGSYEQYF. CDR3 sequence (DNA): TGTGCCAGCAGGGCGACAGGGTTCGGATCCTACGAGCAGTACTTC.

The CDR3 DNA is TGTGCCAGCAGCTTAGGCCAGGGAAATTCACCCCTCCACTTT. Translated, it gives CASSLGQGNSPLHF. This chain uses TRBV5-8 with TRBJ1-6; D possibly corresponds to TRBD1 (5 bases). The V end was cut by 2 bases, the J end by 7 bases, with 10 bases between. Germline V gene lookup returns CDR1 SGHTS and CDR2 YDEGEE. This CDR3 comprises 14 residues.

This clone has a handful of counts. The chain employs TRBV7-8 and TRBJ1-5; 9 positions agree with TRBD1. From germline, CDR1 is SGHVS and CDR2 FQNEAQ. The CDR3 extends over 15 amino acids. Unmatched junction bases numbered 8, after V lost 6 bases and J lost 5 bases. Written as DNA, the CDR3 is TGTGCCAGCAGGTTGGACAGGGGACCGGATCAGCCCCAGCATTTT. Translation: CASRLDRGPDQPQHF.

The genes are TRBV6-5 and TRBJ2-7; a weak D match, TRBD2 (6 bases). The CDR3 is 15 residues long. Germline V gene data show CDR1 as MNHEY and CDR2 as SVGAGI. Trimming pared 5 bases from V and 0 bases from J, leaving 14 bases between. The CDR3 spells CASSTRDLSSYEQYF. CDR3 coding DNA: TGTGCCAGCAGTACACGGGACTTAAGCTCCTACGAGCAGTACTTC.

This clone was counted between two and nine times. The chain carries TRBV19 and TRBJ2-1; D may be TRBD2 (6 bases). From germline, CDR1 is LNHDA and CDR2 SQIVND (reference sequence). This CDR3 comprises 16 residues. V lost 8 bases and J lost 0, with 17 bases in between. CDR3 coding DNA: TGTGCCAGTGCCCGTCGCGGGGAGAGCTCCTACAATGAGCAGTTCTTC. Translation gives CASARRGESSYNEQFF.

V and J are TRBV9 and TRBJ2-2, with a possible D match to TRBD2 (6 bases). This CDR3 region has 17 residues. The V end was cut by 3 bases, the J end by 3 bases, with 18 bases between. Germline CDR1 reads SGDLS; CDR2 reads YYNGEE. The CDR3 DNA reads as TGTGCCAGCAGCGAGAGTCCCCGGGACTTATACACCGGGGAGCTGTTTTTT. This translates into CASSESPRDLYTGELFF.

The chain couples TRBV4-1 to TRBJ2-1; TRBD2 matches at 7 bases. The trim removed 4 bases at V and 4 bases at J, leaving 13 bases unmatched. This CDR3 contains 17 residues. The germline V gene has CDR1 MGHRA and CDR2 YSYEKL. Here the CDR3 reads CASSPRTSGDYYNEQFF. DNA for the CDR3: TGCGCCAGCAGCCCGCGGACCAGCGGGGACTATTACAATGAGCAGTTCTTC.

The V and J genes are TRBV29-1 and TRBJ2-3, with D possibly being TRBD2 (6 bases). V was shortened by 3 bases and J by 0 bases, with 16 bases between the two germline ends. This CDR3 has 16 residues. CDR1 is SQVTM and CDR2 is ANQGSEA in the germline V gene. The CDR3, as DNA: TGCAGCGTTGAGGGGAGGCTGACTTCTAGCACAGATACGCAGTATTTT. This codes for CSVEGRLTSSTDTQYF.

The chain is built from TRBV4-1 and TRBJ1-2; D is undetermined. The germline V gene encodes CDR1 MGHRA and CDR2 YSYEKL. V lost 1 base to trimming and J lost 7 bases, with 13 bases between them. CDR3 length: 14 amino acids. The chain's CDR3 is CASSQVVASGGYTF. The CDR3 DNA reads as TGCGCCAGCAGCCAAGTTGTGGCGTCGGGTGGCTACACCTTC.

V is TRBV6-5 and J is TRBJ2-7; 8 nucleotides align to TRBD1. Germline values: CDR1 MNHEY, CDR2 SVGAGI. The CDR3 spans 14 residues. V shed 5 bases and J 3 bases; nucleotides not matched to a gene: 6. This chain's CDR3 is CASSNYGTGYEQYF. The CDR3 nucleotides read TGTGCCAGCAGTAACTACGGGACAGGCTACGAGCAGTACTTC.

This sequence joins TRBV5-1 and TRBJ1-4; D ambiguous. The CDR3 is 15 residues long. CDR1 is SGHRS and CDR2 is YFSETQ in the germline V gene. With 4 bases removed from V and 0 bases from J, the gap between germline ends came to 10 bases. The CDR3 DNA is TGCGCCAGCAGCCCGAAGAGTGCAACTAATGAAAAACTGTTTTTT. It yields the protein CASSPKSATNEKLFF.

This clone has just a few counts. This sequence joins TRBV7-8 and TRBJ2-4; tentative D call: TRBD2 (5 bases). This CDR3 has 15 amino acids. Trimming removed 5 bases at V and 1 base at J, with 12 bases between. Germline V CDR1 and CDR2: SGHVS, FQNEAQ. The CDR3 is CASSPTPGAKNIQYF. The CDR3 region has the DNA TGTGCCAGCAGCCCTACGCCGGGGGCCAAAAACATTCAGTACTTC.

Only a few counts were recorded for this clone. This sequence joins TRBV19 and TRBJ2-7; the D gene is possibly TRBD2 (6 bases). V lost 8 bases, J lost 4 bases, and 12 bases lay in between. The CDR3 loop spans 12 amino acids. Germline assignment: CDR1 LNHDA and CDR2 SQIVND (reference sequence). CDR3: CASLGGNYEQYF. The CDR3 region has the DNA TGTGCCAGTCTGGGCGGGAATTACGAGCAGTACTTC. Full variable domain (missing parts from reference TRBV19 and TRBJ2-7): DGGITQSPKYLFRKEGQNVTLSCEQNLNHDAMYWYRQDPGQGLRLIYYSQIVNDFQKGDIAEGYSVSREKKESFPLTVTSAQKNPTAFYLCASLGGNYEQYFGPGTRLTVT.

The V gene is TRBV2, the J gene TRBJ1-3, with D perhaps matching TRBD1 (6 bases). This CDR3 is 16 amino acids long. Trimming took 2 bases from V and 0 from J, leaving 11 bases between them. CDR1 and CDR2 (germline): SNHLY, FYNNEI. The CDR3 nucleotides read TGTGCCAGCAGTGAAATAAGGACAGCCTCTGGAAACACCATATATTTT. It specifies CASSEIRTASGNTIYF. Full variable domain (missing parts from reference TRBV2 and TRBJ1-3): EPEVTQTPSHQVTQMGQEVILRCVPISNHLYFYWYRQILGQKVEFLVSFYNNEISEKSEIFDDQFSVERPDGSNFTLKIRSTKLEDSAMYFCASSEIRTASGNTIYFGEGSWLTVV.

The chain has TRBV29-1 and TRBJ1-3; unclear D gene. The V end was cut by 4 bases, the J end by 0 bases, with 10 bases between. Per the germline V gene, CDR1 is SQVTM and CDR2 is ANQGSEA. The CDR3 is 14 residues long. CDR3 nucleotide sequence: TGCAGCGTTGTGTTACAGAGCTCTGGAAACACCATATATTTT. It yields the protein CSVVLQSSGNTIYF.

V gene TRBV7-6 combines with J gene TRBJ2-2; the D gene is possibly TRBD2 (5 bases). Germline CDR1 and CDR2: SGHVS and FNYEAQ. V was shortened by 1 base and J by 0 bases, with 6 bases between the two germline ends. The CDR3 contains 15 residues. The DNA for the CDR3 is TGTGCCAGCAGCTTAGGAGGGCCGAACACCGGGGAGCTGTTTTTT. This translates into CASSLGGPNTGELFF.

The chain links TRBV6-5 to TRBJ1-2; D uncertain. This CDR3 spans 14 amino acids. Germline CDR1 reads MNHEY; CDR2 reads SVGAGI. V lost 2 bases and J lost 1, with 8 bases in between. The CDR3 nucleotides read TGTGCCAGCAGTTACGGCAGTATTAACTATGGCTACACCTTC. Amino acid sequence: CASSYGSINYGYTF.

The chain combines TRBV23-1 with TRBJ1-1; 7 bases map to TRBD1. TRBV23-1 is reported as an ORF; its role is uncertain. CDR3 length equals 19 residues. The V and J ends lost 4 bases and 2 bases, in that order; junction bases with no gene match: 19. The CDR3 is CASSPDRKGAPSPNTEAFF. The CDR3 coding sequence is TGCGCCAGCAGTCCTGATCGGAAGGGGGCACCCAGCCCCAACACTGAAGCTTTCTTT.

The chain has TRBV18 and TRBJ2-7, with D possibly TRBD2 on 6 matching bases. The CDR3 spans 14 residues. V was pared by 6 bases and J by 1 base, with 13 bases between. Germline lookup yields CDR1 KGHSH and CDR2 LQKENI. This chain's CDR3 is CASSLWRESYEQYF. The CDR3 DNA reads TGTGCCAGCTCCCTTTGGAGGGAGTCCTACGAGCAGTACTTC.

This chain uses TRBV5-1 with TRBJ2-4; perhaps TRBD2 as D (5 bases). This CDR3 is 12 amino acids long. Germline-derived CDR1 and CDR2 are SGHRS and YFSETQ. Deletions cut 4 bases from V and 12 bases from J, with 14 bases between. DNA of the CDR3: TGCGCCAGCAGCGCGGGCCCAGGAGCTCAGTACTTC. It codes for CASSAGPGAQYF.

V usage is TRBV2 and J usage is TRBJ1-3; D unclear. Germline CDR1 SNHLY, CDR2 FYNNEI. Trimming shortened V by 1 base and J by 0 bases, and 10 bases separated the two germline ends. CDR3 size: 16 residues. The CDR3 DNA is TGTGCCAGCAGTGAAGAAAACACGCACTCTGGAAACACCATATATTTT. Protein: CASSEENTHSGNTIYF.

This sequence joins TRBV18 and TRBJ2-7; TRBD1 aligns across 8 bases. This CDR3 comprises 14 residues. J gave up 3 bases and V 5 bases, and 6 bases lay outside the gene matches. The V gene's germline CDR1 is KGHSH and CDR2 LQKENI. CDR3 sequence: CASSAGQEHYEQYF. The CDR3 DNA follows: TGTGCCAGCTCAGCGGGACAGGAACACTACGAGCAGTACTTC. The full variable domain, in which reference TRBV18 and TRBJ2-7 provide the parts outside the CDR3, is NAGVMQNPRHLVRRRGQEARLRCSPMKGHSHVYWYRQLPEEGLKFMVYLQKENIIDESGMPKERFSAEFPKEGPSILRIQQVVRGDSAAYFCASSAGQEHYEQYFGPGTRLTVT.

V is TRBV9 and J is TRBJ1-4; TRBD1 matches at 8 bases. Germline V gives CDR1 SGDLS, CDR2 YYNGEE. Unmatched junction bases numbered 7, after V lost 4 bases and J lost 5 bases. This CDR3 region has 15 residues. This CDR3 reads CASSPGQGLNEKLFF. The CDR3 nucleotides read TGTGCCAGCAGCCCCGGACAGGGCCTCAATGAAAAACTGTTTTTT.

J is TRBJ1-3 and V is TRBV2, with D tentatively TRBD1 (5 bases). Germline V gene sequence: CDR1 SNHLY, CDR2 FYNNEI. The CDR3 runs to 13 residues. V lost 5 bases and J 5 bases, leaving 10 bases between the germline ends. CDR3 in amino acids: CASSPRGRNTIYF. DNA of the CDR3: TGTGCCAGCAGTCCCCGGGGGAGAAACACCATATATTTT.